This T cell receptor beta chain was sequenced in a study of cytomegalovirus exposure and HLA in healthy donors. The PCR used 60 Vbeta and 13 Jbeta primers. Original handling: Approximately 11 million of the roughly 80 million unique TCR beta chains counted in a later analysis were shared. Measured with immunoSEQ multiplex PCR; TCRdb has only the in-frame clones, and not every one. The D gene and trimming were derived from the DNA, and the V and J assignments and clone size from that table. The table shows some 130,000 clones, with roughly three quarters occurring only once. Germline V gene data show CDR1 as LNHDA and CDR2 as SQIVND (reference sequence). The V end lost 3 bases, the J end lost 5 bases, and 22 bases lay between the germline ends. The CDR3 spans 17 residues. This clone was counted only a few times.

Material for sequencing was PBMCs. The rearrangement uses TRBV19 and TRBJ1-2; D may be TRBD1 (6 bases). The receptor comes from a man aged 25 to 40 in good health and CMV-seronegative. CDR3 nucleotides: TGTGCCAGTAGTATGGGGGAACAGGGAGCTGGTGGGTATGGCTACACCTTC. This codes for CASSMGEQGAGGYGYTF.